This T cell receptor (beta chain) stems from a study of T cell responses to AZD1222 COVID-19 vaccine. The method was immunoSEQ multiplex PCR; TCRdb's version includes in-frame clones alone and lacks a portion of them. Of under 150,000 clones in the sample, around 89% were seen once. The receptor was derived from an adult in good health. Source: peripheral blood, taken on day 0 of AZD1222 vaccination.

The CDR3 loop is CASRVIAGINEQFF. In nucleotides, the CDR3 is TGTGCCAGCAGGGTGATAGCGGGGATAAATGAGCAGTTCTTC. J is TRBJ2-1 and V is TRBV6-5, with 8 bases identical to TRBD2. The junction had 8 bases not matched to a gene; V was cut back by 6 bases and J by 7 bases. The CDR3 is made up of 14 amino acids. Germline CDR1 MNHEY, CDR2 SVGAGI.